The 13 T cell receptor beta chains given below trace back to one sample, sequenced in a study of blood T cell repertoires in COVID-19 (dated by TCRdb to 2018 to 2021). The receptor library was made with the immunoSEQ multiplex PCR assay. TCRdb re-hosts the immuneACCESS table, in-frame sequences only. Its copies lack some clones; in the studies checked, an unresolved V gene accounts for under half of them, and the cause for the rest is not known. The sample has approximately 100,000 clones on record, roughly 80% of them singletons. The biggest ten clones account for about 9.4% of the sample. The sequencing input was peripheral blood. The receptors were gathered from a human donor in a cohort sampled during active COVID-19.

The chain combines TRBV9 with TRBJ2-7, with a weak D call TRBD1 (6 bases). Germline loops: CDR1 SGDLS, CDR2 YYNGEE. The CDR3 is 14 amino acids. Trimming took 3 bases from V and 3 from J, leaving 13 bases between them. CDR3 nucleotide sequence: TGTGCCAGCAGCGCGGACAGTGATAGCTACGAGCAGTACTTC. As protein: CASSADSDSYEQYF.

This clone was observed a few times. The chain links TRBV9 to TRBJ2-7; TRBD1 agrees at 9 bases. Germline V CDR1 and CDR2: SGDLS, YYNGEE. The ends lost 2 bases at V and 0 bases at J; junction bases unmatched: 3. The CDR3 is 15 residues long. The CDR3 loop is CASSVAGQGSYEQYF. In DNA, the CDR3 is TGTGCCAGCAGCGTGGCGGGACAGGGCTCCTACGAGCAGTACTTC.

This clone appeared a few times. This sequence joins TRBV19 and TRBJ1-1, with D hard to call. Germline assignment: CDR1 LNHDA and CDR2 SQIVND (reference sequence). This CDR3 is built from 15 residues. The germline V and J ends were trimmed by 6 bases and 10 bases, with 24 bases remaining between them. CDR3 region: CASSSSTPGPLGAFF. The CDR3 DNA is TGTGCCAGTAGCTCATCCACCCCGGGTCCCCTTGGAGCTTTCTTT.

V usage is TRBV7-9 and J usage is TRBJ1-1, with a possible D match to TRBD1 (5 bases). Trimming removed 1 base from V and 10 bases from J, with 13 bases in between. The CDR3 is made up of 13 amino acids. In germline, CDR1 is SEHNR, CDR2 FQNEAQ (reference sequence). This CDR3 is CASSLGTGQGAFF. DNA of the CDR3: TGTGCCAGCAGCTTAGGAACAGGTCAGGGAGCTTTCTTT.

This chain connects TRBV25-1 to TRBJ2-5, with D perhaps matching TRBD2 (5 bases). V was trimmed by 5 bases and J by 6 bases, leaving 16 bases between them. The CDR3 contains 14 residues. CDR1 and CDR2 from the germline V gene are MGHDK and SYGVNS. The CDR3 spells CASSWESGRKTQYF. CDR3 in DNA: TGTGCCAGCAGTTGGGAAAGCGGCCGAAAGACCCAGTACTTC.

The chain uses TRBV5-1 and TRBJ1-2; D is undetermined. The CDR3 has 13 amino acids. The V end lost 3 bases, the J end lost 5 bases, and 11 bases lay between the germline ends. Per germline, CDR1 SGHRS and CDR2 YFSETQ. The CDR3 here is CASSSDGGYGYTF. CDR3 bases: TGCGCCAGCAGCTCGGACGGAGGGTATGGCTACACCTTC.

The CDR3 bases are TGCGCCAGCAGCCTGATACAGGTTGCGAATGAAAAACTGTTTTTT. This sequence encodes CASSLIQVANEKLFF. This chain links TRBV4-1 with TRBJ1-4, with D possibly TRBD1 on 5 matching bases. CDR1 and CDR2 (germline): MGHRA, YSYEKL. Trimming left V 4 bases short and J 5 bases short, with 14 bases between. The CDR3 has 15 residues.

The chain combines TRBV2 with TRBJ1-1, with a possible D match to TRBD1 (5 bases). V lost 9 bases, J lost 5 bases, and 16 bases lay in between. Germline-derived CDR1 and CDR2 are SNHLY and FYNNEI. The CDR3 is 13 amino acids. The CDR3 region is CARASRGGTEAFF. The DNA for the CDR3 is TGTGCCAGGGCCTCTCGGGGGGGAACTGAAGCTTTCTTT.

V is TRBV5-4 and J is TRBJ2-2, with 11 nucleotides matching TRBD1. CDR1 and CDR2 (germline): SGHNT, YYREEE (reference sequence). The V gene end was trimmed by 4 bases and the J gene end by 5 bases; junction bases not matched to a gene: 7. The CDR3 loop spans 16 amino acids. For the CDR3, the DNA is TGTGCCAGCAGCGAACGGACAGGGGGCCTTACCGGGGAGCTGTTTTTT. Protein product: CASSERTGGLTGELFF.

The chain links TRBV9 to TRBJ2-5; 7 nucleotides align to TRBD2. V shed 4 bases and J 5 bases; nucleotides not matched to a gene: 17. The CDR3 consists of 17 residues. Germline V gives CDR1 SGDLS, CDR2 YYNGEE. CDR3 DNA sequence: TGTGCCAGCAGCCCAGGCGCTAGCGGAGAACTTATGGAGACCCAGTACTTC. Residues: CASSPGASGELMETQYF.

The chain couples TRBV27 to TRBJ2-7; D unclear. The CDR3 sequence is 13 residues long. Germline V lookup: CDR1 MNHEY, CDR2 SMNVEV (reference sequence). V lost 5 bases to trimming and J lost 4 bases, with 12 bases between them. The CDR3 is CASSKTLGYEQYF. For the CDR3, the DNA is TGTGCCAGCAGTAAAACCCTCGGGTACGAGCAGTACTTC.

The chain couples TRBV25-1 to TRBJ2-5; 7 bases agree with TRBD2. The V gene's germline CDR1 is MGHDK and CDR2 SYGVNS. The CDR3 spans 15 residues. J lost 11 bases, V lost 1 base, and 13 bases had no gene match. This chain's CDR3 is CASSELRAAGIRQYF. In DNA, the CDR3 is TGTGCCAGCAGTGAATTAAGGGCAGCGGGGATTCGGCAGTACTTC.

V gene TRBV11-3 combines with J gene TRBJ2-2, with 13 bases matching TRBD2. J lost 6 bases, V lost 5 bases, and 3 bases had no gene match. The CDR3 is 15 residues long. Looked up from germline, CDR1 is SGHNT and CDR2 is YENEEA. The CDR3 DNA reads TGTGCCAGCAGCCGGACTAGCGGGAGTCCCGGGGAGCTGTTTTTT. Its translation is CASSRTSGSPGELFF. The full variable domain, its missing parts supplied by reference TRBV11-3 and TRBJ2-2, is EAGVVQSPRYKIIEKKQPVAFWCNPISGHNTLYWYLQNLGQGPELLIRYENEEAVDDSQLPKDRFSAERLKGVDSTLKIQPAELGDSAVYLCASSRTSGSPGELFFGEGSRLTVL.